The 27 T cell receptor beta chains reported below all come from one sample, sequenced in a study of cytomegalovirus exposure and HLA in healthy donors (dated by TCRdb to about 2017). To prepare the library, the immunoSEQ multiplex PCR assay was applied. For the multiplex PCR, a mixture combining 60 forward primers for TCR Vbeta segments and 13 reverse primers for TCR Jbeta segments was used. What TCRdb holds here is the immuneACCESS table cut down to in-frame rearrangements. Part of the clones is not present; checked against another copy, under half of the missing clones reflect an unresolved V gene, and the others are unexplained. Recorded for this sample are about 100,000 clones; about 74% of them occurred a single time. In total, the top ten clones hold around 5.1% of the sample. Input material: PBMCs. The source of these receptors is a female donor in good health and CMV-seropositive.

This chain joins TRBV4-2 and TRBJ2-1; 12 bases line up with TRBD2. The CDR3 sequence is 16 residues long. The trim removed 4 bases at V and 9 bases at J, leaving 10 bases unmatched. Looked up from germline, CDR1 is LGHNA and CDR2 is YNFKEQ. In DNA, the CDR3 is TGTGCCAGCAGCCGGCGACTAGCGGGAGAAGTATGTGAGCAGTTCTTC. It codes for CASSRRLAGEVCEQFF.

This chain links TRBV6-6 with TRBJ1-5, with 9 bases matching TRBD1. The CDR3 is made up of 14 amino acids. V shed 7 bases, J shed 2 bases, and the junction held 3 bases outside the gene matches. Germline V gives CDR1 MNHNY, CDR2 SVGAGI (reference sequence). The CDR3 protein is CASIRDRGNQPQHF. Written as DNA, the CDR3 is TGTGCCAGCATAAGGGACAGGGGCAATCAGCCCCAGCATTTT.

The chain links TRBV18 to TRBJ1-2; tentatively, D is TRBD1 (5 bases). This CDR3 contains 13 residues. V was cut by 4 bases and J by 6 bases, with 12 bases left in between. In germline, CDR1 is KGHSH, CDR2 LQKENI. CDR3 residues: CASSRARGDGYTF. The CDR3 bases are TGTGCCAGCTCACGAGCGCGGGGGGATGGCTACACCTTC.

This clone occurred a few times. The chain has TRBV6-5 and TRBJ1-1; 7 bases agree with TRBD1. From germline, CDR1 is MNHEY and CDR2 SVGAGI. The CDR3 covers 14 residues. After removal of 4 bases from V and 4 bases from J, the junction contained 6 bases not matched to a gene. The CDR3 is CASSSTQGTTEAFF. DNA for the CDR3: TGTGCCAGCAGTTCCACACAGGGGACCACTGAAGCTTTCTTT.

The chain is built from TRBV28 and TRBJ1-2; tentatively, D is TRBD1 (5 bases). Germline CDR1 and CDR2: MDHEN and SYDVKM. The ends were cut back, 1 base at V and 4 bases at J, with 10 bases in the middle. The CDR3 totals 14 residues. The CDR3 here is CASSLFAGVYGYTF. DNA for the CDR3: TGTGCCAGCAGTTTATTTGCGGGGGTCTATGGCTACACCTTC.

The chain combines TRBV28 with TRBJ2-2; 14 bases agree with TRBD2. This CDR3 has 17 residues. Germline trimming cut 3 bases from V and 2 bases from J; bases unmatched to any gene: 2. Germline CDR1 and CDR2: MDHEN and SYDVKM. The CDR3 nucleotides are TGTGCCAGCAGTTTTGGGACTAGCGGGAGTAACACCGGGGAGCTGTTTTTT. Translating gives CASSFGTSGSNTGELFF.

The chain employs TRBV6-5 and TRBJ1-1, with TRBD1 matching over 9 bases. Looked up from germline, CDR1 is MNHEY and CDR2 is SVGAGI. The CDR3 runs 14 residues. The V and J ends lost 2 bases and 4 bases, in that order; junction bases with no gene match: 2. The CDR3 DNA reads as TGTGCCAGCAGTTACGGGACAGGGCTCACTGAAGCTTTCTTT. Translation: CASSYGTGLTEAFF.

The J gene is TRBJ1-1, the V gene TRBV5-4, with D unclear. Germline V gives CDR1 SGHNT, CDR2 YYREEE (reference sequence). The CDR3 spans 14 residues. V was trimmed by 3 bases and J by 1 base, leaving 10 bases between them. CDR3 in amino acids: CASSSGFANTEAFF. CDR3 coding DNA: TGTGCCAGCAGCTCGGGATTCGCGAACACTGAAGCTTTCTTT.

DNA of the CDR3: TGTGCCAGCAGCTTTGGTAGCCGCGGCACAGATACGCAGTATTTT. This sequence encodes CASSFGSRGTDTQYF. The chain links TRBV7-3 to TRBJ2-3; D remains ambiguous. Germline V gene lookup returns CDR1 SGHTA and CDR2 FQGTGA. The V and J ends lost 3 bases and 1 base respectively, with 11 bases between them. The CDR3 contains 15 residues.

V is TRBV7-2 and J is TRBJ2-7, with a tentative D call TRBD1 (7 bases). This CDR3 is 15 amino acids long. Trimming took 8 bases from V and 4 from J, leaving 21 bases between them. The germline V gene encodes CDR1 SGHTA and CDR2 FQGNSA. The CDR3 sequence: CASPLIGGGKYEQYF. CDR3 sequence (DNA): TGTGCCAGCCCCCTCATTGGAGGGGGCAAGTACGAGCAGTACTTC.

This clone came up once. Other nucleotide sequences from this sample produce the same CDR3. This chain's CDR3 is CASSTGTATGYGYTF. For the CDR3, the DNA is TGTGCCAGCTCAACCGGGACAGCCACCGGCTATGGCTACACCTTC. The rearrangement uses TRBV18 and TRBJ1-2, with 7 bases matching TRBD1. The CDR3 is 15 residues long. The trim removed 5 bases at V and 4 bases at J, leaving 10 bases unmatched. Germline-derived CDR1 and CDR2 are KGHSH and LQKENI.

This chain uses TRBV5-5 with TRBJ2-2; D call uncertain. Trimming cost V 2 bases and J 0 bases, with 8 bases left between them. The CDR3 runs 15 residues. Germline lookup yields CDR1 SGHKS and CDR2 YYEKEE (reference sequence). The CDR3 here is CASSLALANTGELFF. CDR3 sequence (DNA): TGTGCCAGCAGCTTAGCCCTTGCGAACACCGGGGAGCTGTTTTTT.

The chain employs TRBV5-4 and TRBJ1-2; D perhaps matches TRBD1 (5 bases). Germline loops: CDR1 SGHNT, CDR2 YYREEE (reference sequence). The CDR3 runs 15 residues. Trimming pared 4 bases from V and 4 bases from J, leaving 17 bases between. This CDR3 reads CASSPGGDRVYGYTF. The CDR3 region has the DNA TGTGCCAGCAGCCCAGGCGGGGACCGCGTCTATGGCTACACCTTC.

V gene TRBV5-1 combines with J gene TRBJ2-1; 9 bases are a match to TRBD2. Germline V gives CDR1 SGHRS, CDR2 YFSETQ. The V and J ends lost 0 bases and 6 bases, in that order; junction bases with no gene match: 4. The CDR3 has 15 amino acids. In DNA, the CDR3 is TGCGCCAGCAGCTTGGGGCTAGCGGGAATCAATGAGCAGTTCTTC. Amino acid sequence: CASSLGLAGINEQFF.

This clone was observed a single time. The rearrangement uses TRBV30 and TRBJ1-4, with TRBD1 matching 8 bases. The junction had 10 bases not matched to a gene; V was cut back by 7 bases and J by 3 bases. The CDR3 has 15 amino acids. Germline V lookup: CDR1 GTSNPN, CDR2 SVGIG (reference sequence). CDR3 amino acids: CAFGGVGQANEKLFF. The CDR3 DNA sequence: TGTGCCTTCGGCGGGGTGGGACAGGCTAATGAAAAACTGTTTTTT.

The chain links TRBV12-5 to TRBJ2-7, with unresolved D. The CDR3 is made up of 12 amino acids. The germline V gene encodes CDR1 LGHNT and CDR2 FRNRAP. V was pared by 0 bases and J by 4 bases, with 4 bases between. CDR3 residues: CASGLVFYEQYF. As DNA, the CDR3 is TGTGCTAGTGGTTTGGTCTTTTACGAGCAGTACTTC.

This clone was observed once. The V gene is TRBV6-5, the J gene TRBJ2-1; D not certain. CDR3 size: 13 residues. Trimming cost V 8 bases and J 7 bases, with 15 bases left between them. Germline V gene sequence: CDR1 MNHEY, CDR2 SVGAGI. For the CDR3, the DNA is TGTGCCAGCGGATCAATCGCTAGGAATGAGCAGTTCTTC. Its protein is CASGSIARNEQFF.

This chain links TRBV11-2 with TRBJ2-6, with a tentative D call TRBD2 (5 bases). The CDR3 totals 16 residues. Germline V gene lookup returns CDR1 SGHAT and CDR2 FQNNGV. Trimming took off 4 bases at V and 4 bases at J, with 14 bases between the two ends. In DNA, the CDR3 is TGTGCCAGCAGCTCGATCCGGGAACCCGGGGCCAACGTCCTGACTTTC. Encoded protein: CASSSIREPGANVLTF.

This clone appeared a few times. CDR3 region: CASSLAGGMHNEQFF. As DNA, the CDR3 is TGTGCCAGCAGTTTAGCGGGAGGGATGCACAATGAGCAGTTCTTC. V is TRBV27 and J is TRBJ2-1; 9 bases map to TRBD2. Germline trimming cut 2 bases from V and 5 bases from J; bases unmatched to any gene: 4. Germline assignment: CDR1 MNHEY and CDR2 SMNVEV (reference sequence). This CDR3 spans 15 amino acids.

V is TRBV4-2 and J is TRBJ2-1; 11 positions agree with TRBD2. Germline CDR1 and CDR2: LGHNA and YNFKEQ. This CDR3 comprises 16 residues. V shed 0 bases and J 7 bases; nucleotides not matched to a gene: 5. This CDR3 reads CASSQETTSGNNEQFF. The DNA of the CDR3 is TGTGCCAGCAGCCAAGAAACGACTAGCGGGAATAATGAGCAGTTCTTC.

This rearrangement joins TRBV6-5 to TRBJ1-2; 7 bases match TRBD1. V lost 4 bases, J lost 4 bases, and 9 bases stayed unmatched. Germline CDR1 is MNHEY and CDR2 is SVGAGI. The CDR3 contains 15 residues. CDR3 DNA sequence: TGTGCCAGCAGTTCCTCCAGACAGGGCGGCTATGGCTACACCTTC. Its translation: CASSSSRQGGYGYTF.

The chain links TRBV28 to TRBJ2-7, with 9 bases identical to TRBD2. The CDR3 is 14 residues long. The ends lost 5 bases at V and 7 bases at J; junction bases unmatched: 9. Germline assignment: CDR1 MDHEN and CDR2 SYDVKM. The CDR3 spells CASSDSSGAGEQYF. CDR3 sequence (DNA): TGTGCCAGCAGTGACTCTAGCGGGGCGGGAGAGCAGTACTTC.

The chain joins TRBV19 to TRBJ2-7; 11 bases agree with TRBD2. The CDR3 has 15 amino acids. Trimming took 4 bases from V and 4 from J; bases not matched to a gene: 6. Germline CDR1 reads LNHDA; CDR2 reads SQIVND (reference sequence). As DNA, the CDR3 is TGTGCCAGTAGTACACTAGCGGGGGTCTCATACGAGCAGTACTTC. Translating it yields CASSTLAGVSYEQYF.

This clone has a single count. The CDR3 region is CASSEGDRYTDTQYF. The CDR3, as DNA: TGTGCCAGCAGTGAAGGAGACAGATACACAGATACGCAGTATTTT. The V call is TRBV6-1, the J call TRBJ2-3; possibly TRBD1 for D (5 bases). This CDR3 region has 15 residues. Germline CDR1 is MNHNS and CDR2 is SASEGT. The V end lost 1 base, the J end lost 2 bases, and 10 bases lay between the germline ends.

V usage is TRBV18 and J usage is TRBJ1-1; D is uncertain. The CDR3 has 11 residues. Germline assignment: CDR1 KGHSH and CDR2 LQKENI. Trimming cost V 6 bases and J 4 bases, with 6 bases left between them. CDR3 amino acids: CASSTGTEAFF. CDR3 sequence (DNA): TGTGCCAGCTCCACCGGCACTGAAGCTTTCTTT.

As regards this clone: This sample includes further DNA sequences coding for the same CDR3. The rearrangement uses TRBV30 and TRBJ1-5; a weak D match, TRBD1 (5 bases). The CDR3 is 13 residues long. Trimming stripped 0 bases from V and 2 bases from J, with 5 bases between. Germline V gene lookup returns CDR1 GTSNPN and CDR2 SVGIG (reference sequence). The CDR3 sequence is CAWSVRGNQPQHF. The DNA of the CDR3 is TGTGCCTGGAGTGTCAGGGGCAATCAGCCCCAGCATTTT.

This clone was counted a single time. CDR3 in DNA: TGTGCCAGCAGCCCACAGGGTTTAACCCGACGGTGGACCATATATTTT. Its protein product is CASSPQGLTRRWTIYF. This chain joins TRBV28 and TRBJ1-3, with TRBD1 as a possible D gene (6 bases). The V gene lost 6 bases and the J gene lost 10 bases, with 25 bases spanning the gap. Germline values: CDR1 MDHEN, CDR2 SYDVKM. The CDR3 runs 16 residues.